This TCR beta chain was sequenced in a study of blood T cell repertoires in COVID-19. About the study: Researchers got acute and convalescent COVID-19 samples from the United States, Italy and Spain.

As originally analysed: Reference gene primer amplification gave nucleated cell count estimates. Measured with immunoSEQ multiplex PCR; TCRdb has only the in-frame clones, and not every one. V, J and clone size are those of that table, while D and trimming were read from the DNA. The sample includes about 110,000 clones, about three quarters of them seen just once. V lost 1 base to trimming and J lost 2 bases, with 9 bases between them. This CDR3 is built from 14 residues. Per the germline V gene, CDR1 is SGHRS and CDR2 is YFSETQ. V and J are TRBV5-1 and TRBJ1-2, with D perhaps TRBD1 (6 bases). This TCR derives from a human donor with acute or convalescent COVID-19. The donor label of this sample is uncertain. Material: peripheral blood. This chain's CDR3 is CASSLNQGNYGYTF. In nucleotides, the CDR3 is TGCGCCAGCAGCTTGAATCAGGGGAACTATGGCTACACCTTC.